Presented here are 25 T cell receptor beta chains from one specimen sequenced in a study of identical twins. MiXCR, run by TCRdb on the 5' RACE reads, gives a single entry per CDR3 protein. This sample carries about 330,000 distinct CDR3 sequences, 9% to 15% of them seen once, and the ten largest clones take roughly 7.8%. In addition, the sample was reused for a study of yellow fever vaccine responses in identical twins.

Material: CD8+ T cells sorted from blood. The source is a woman aged 18 to 35 in good health.

The CDR3 DNA sequence: TGCGCCAGCAGCTCAAGCGGGAGCCTCCGCGAGCAGTACTTC. It is translated as CASSSSGSLREQYF. This chain links TRBV4-1 with TRBJ2-7; 8 nucleotides match TRBD2. Germline loops: CDR1 MGHRA, CDR2 YSYEKL. Trimming cost V 5 bases and J 6 bases; bases outside gene matches: 9. The length of the CDR3 is 14 residues.

The V gene is TRBV7-9, the J gene TRBJ1-6; D is ambiguous. The CDR3 length is 12 residues. Trimming removed 4 bases from V and 9 bases from J, with 7 bases in between. From germline, CDR1 is SEHNR and CDR2 FQNEAQ (reference sequence). In DNA form, the CDR3 reads TGTGCCAGCAGCTCCGGACCTTCACCCCTCCACTTT. Translating gives CASSSGPSPLHF.

A few counts support this clonotype. A junction end diverges from the germline sequence, so it may reflect a read error. This chain links TRBV6-1 with TRBJ2-7; 7 nucleotides agree with TRBD2. This CDR3 comprises 16 residues. Germline assignment: CDR1 MNHNS and CDR2 SASEGT. This chain's CDR3 is CSSSELGGSLSYEQYF. As DNA, the CDR3 is TGTTCCAGCAGTGAATTGGGCGGGAGTTTGAGCTACGAGCAGTACTTC.

This clonotype was detected only a few times. This rearrangement joins TRBV29-1 to TRBJ2-7; unclear D gene. The CDR3 consists of 14 residues. Trimming left V 0 bases short and J 1 base short, with 10 bases between. The germline CDR1 and CDR2 sequences are SQVTM and ANQGSEA. This CDR3 is CSVEEGRTSYEQYF. For the CDR3, the DNA is TGCAGCGTTGAAGAAGGTCGTACTTCCTACGAGCAGTACTTC.

This clonotype was counted between two and nine times. The CDR3 nucleotides read TGCGCCAGCAGCCAACTTGCAAGTGGACAGTATGGCTACACCTTC. It translates to CASSQLASGQYGYTF. The rearrangement links TRBV4-1 to TRBJ1-2, with D tentatively TRBD1 (6 bases). The V gene's germline CDR1 is MGHRA and CDR2 YSYEKL. The CDR3 contains 15 residues. Trimming stripped 2 bases from V and 5 bases from J, with 15 bases between.

This clonotype was found a few times. The rearrangement uses TRBV25-1 and TRBJ2-7; D not resolved. Between the trimmed V and J ends, which lost 1 base and 5 bases, there was a span of 12 bases. The CDR3 runs 14 residues. In germline, CDR1 is MGHDK, CDR2 SYGVNS. The CDR3 DNA sequence: TGTGCCAGCAGTGAATGGTCGCAGTTGGACGAGCAGTACTTC. This sequence encodes CASSEWSQLDEQYF.

This clonotype was counted only a few times. The rearrangement uses TRBV18 and TRBJ2-7; D is unresolved. CDR1 is KGHSH, CDR2 LQKENI, per germline. Trimming took 5 bases from V and 5 from J, leaving 10 bases between them. The length of the CDR3 is 12 residues. The CDR3 loop reads CASSAHANEQYF. The CDR3 DNA is TGTGCCAGCTCAGCACACGCGAACGAGCAGTACTTC.

The gene calls are TRBV4-1 and TRBJ2-3; 8 bases agree with TRBD1. Germline CDR1 MGHRA, CDR2 YSYEKL. After removal of 2 bases from V and 1 base from J, the junction contained 5 bases not matched to a gene. This CDR3 contains 16 residues. CDR3: CASSQTTGQGTDTQYF. The CDR3 DNA reads as TGCGCCAGCAGCCAAACGACGGGACAGGGCACAGATACGCAGTATTTT.

Many counts were recorded for this clonotype. This chain joins TRBV10-2 and TRBJ2-1; possible D gene TRBD2, 5 bases. Germline CDR1 reads WSHSY; CDR2 reads SAAADI. V shed 9 bases and J shed 15 bases, with 21 bases lying between them. CDR3 length: 12 amino acids. In nucleotides, the CDR3 is TGCGCCAGTACTAGTGATCCTATATCCCTGTTCTTC. As protein: CASTSDPISLFF.

This clonotype appeared a few times. The chain recombines TRBV6-4 with TRBJ1-5; D unclear. The V end lost 2 bases, the J end lost 0 bases, and 5 bases lay between the germline ends. This CDR3 contains 14 residues. Germline-derived CDR1 and CDR2 are MRHNA and SNTAGT. The chain's CDR3 is CASSDSDSNQPQHF. DNA of the CDR3: TGTGCCAGCAGTGACAGCGATAGCAATCAGCCCCAGCATTTT.

A few counts support this clonotype. The gene calls are TRBV12-3 or TRBV12-4 and TRBJ2-5; 8 nucleotides agree with TRBD2. The CDR3 spans 15 residues. The J segment lost 5 bases and the V segment lost 3 bases, leaving 8 bases of the junction unmatched. In DNA form, the CDR3 reads TGTGCCAGCAGTTTCAATGACGGGAGGGCGGAGACCCAGTACTTC. This codes for CASSFNDGRAETQYF.

CDR3 amino acids: CASSPRAGDDTQYF. In DNA, the CDR3 is TGTGCCAGCTCACCAAGGGCGGGAGATGATACGCAGTATTTT. The chain recombines TRBV18 with TRBJ2-3, with TRBD2 matching 7 bases. Germline V lookup: CDR1 KGHSH, CDR2 LQKENI. The CDR3 contains 14 residues. J gave up 6 bases and V 2 bases, and 5 bases lay outside the gene matches.

This clonotype was counted a few times. The CDR3 region has the DNA TGTGCCAGTAGCATCCCGGGACTACGCACCGGGGAGCTGTTTTTT. Its protein product is CASSIPGLRTGELFF. The genes are TRBV19 and TRBJ2-2, with TRBD2 identical over 7 bases. With 6 bases clipped from V and 4 bases from J, the junction kept 8 bases outside the gene matches. Germline V CDR1 and CDR2: LNHDA, SQIVND (reference sequence). The CDR3 has 15 amino acids.

V gene TRBV5-1 combines with J gene TRBJ2-7; D is perhaps TRBD2 (5 bases). Between the trimmed V and J ends, which lost 4 bases and 2 bases, there was a span of 13 bases. The CDR3 length is 14 residues. The germline gives CDR1 SGHRS, CDR2 YFSETQ. CDR3 sequence reads: CASSISDSAYEQYV. The CDR3 DNA is TGCGCCAGCAGCATCTCGGACTCAGCCTACGAGCAGTACGTC.

The rearrangement joins TRBV29-1 to TRBJ1-4, with TRBD1 as a possible D gene (5 bases). Trimming removed 0 bases at V and 10 bases at J, with 6 bases between. The germline V gene has CDR1 SQVTM and CDR2 ANQGSEA. This CDR3 has 11 residues. The CDR3 DNA follows: TGCAGCGTTGAAGATGGGGGAAAACTGTTTTTT. This translates into CSVEDGGKLFF.

The chain has TRBV7-9 and TRBJ2-7; 7 positions match TRBD1. After removal of 7 bases from V and 0 bases from J, the junction contained 3 bases not matched to a gene. Germline CDR1 SEHNR, CDR2 FQNEAQ (reference sequence). CDR3 length: 13 amino acids. In DNA form, the CDR3 reads TGTGCCAGCATGGGGGACAGCTCCTACGAGCAGTACTTC. Residues: CASMGDSSYEQYF.

This clonotype was picked up a small number of times. The chain is built from TRBV2 and TRBJ2-1; D may be TRBD1 (5 bases). The CDR3 has 16 amino acids. Germline assignment: CDR1 SNHLY and CDR2 FYNNEI. V was trimmed by 5 bases and J by 6 bases, leaving 20 bases between them. In nucleotides, the CDR3 is TGTGCCAGCAGTTCTCCCCGAGTAGGGGATACCAATGAGCAGTTCTTC. Translation gives CASSSPRVGDTNEQFF.

The chain is built from TRBV6-4 and TRBJ2-1; D might be TRBD2 (5 bases). CDR1 and CDR2 (germline): MRHNA, SNTAGT. This CDR3 is 13 amino acids long. Trimming cost V 0 bases and J 9 bases, with 9 bases left between them. CDR3 DNA: TGTGCCAGCAGTGACTCCTCCCGGGGTGAGCAGTTCTTC. Translated, it gives CASSDSSRGEQFF.

This clonotype came up many times. The rearrangement uses TRBV4-1 and TRBJ2-5; D is perhaps TRBD2 (5 bases). CDR1 and CDR2 (germline): MGHRA, YSYEKL. The CDR3 is made up of 14 amino acids. V was clipped by 1 base and J by 2 bases, with 8 bases between them. The CDR3 spells CASSQVSGQETQYF. The CDR3 nucleotides read TGCGCCAGCAGCCAAGTATCGGGACAAGAGACCCAGTACTTC.

The V gene is TRBV2, the J gene TRBJ2-7, with 10 bases lining up with TRBD1. The CDR3 has 15 residues. V shed 1 base, J shed 2 bases, and the junction held 2 bases outside the gene matches. Germline-derived CDR1 and CDR2 are SNHLY and FYNNEI. The DNA for the CDR3 is TGTGCCAGCAGTGAAGGGGACAGGGGCCCCTACGAGCAGTACTTC. Translation gives CASSEGDRGPYEQYF.

In its sample, this clonotype was seen a few times. The V gene is TRBV7-6, the J gene TRBJ2-1, with 14 bases that match TRBD2. Trimming cost V 3 bases and J 8 bases; bases outside gene matches: 3. The CDR3 length is 15 residues. CDR1 is SGHVS, CDR2 FNYEAQ, per germline. DNA of the CDR3: TGTGCCAGCAGCTTTGGACTAGCGGGGGGTGATGAGCAGTTCTTC. Residues: CASSFGLAGGDEQFF.

The chain recombines TRBV7-7 with TRBJ2-5; 8 bases match TRBD2. Germline V gives CDR1 SSHAT, CDR2 FNYEAQ (reference sequence). The V gene end was trimmed by 5 bases and the J gene end by 5 bases; junction bases not matched to a gene: 13. CDR3 length equals 16 residues. The CDR3 loop reads CASSTTSASPYETQYF. DNA for the CDR3: TGTGCCAGCAGCACGACTAGCGCCAGCCCTTATGAGACCCAGTACTTC.

This clonotype was detected a few times. This may arise from a read error, as a much more abundant clone is one base away. The chain uses TRBV12-3 or TRBV12-4 and TRBJ2-1; TRBD1 or TRBD2 may be the D gene (6 bases each). The CDR3 spans 18 residues. The CDR3, as DNA: TGTGCCAGCTGTTTAGCGCTAATAGGAAGGGGGGACTACAATGAGCAGTTCTTC. This gives the protein CASCLALIGRGDYNEQFF.

This clonotype turned up a few times. The chain combines TRBV20-1 with TRBJ2-3; TRBD2 aligns across 12 bases. The CDR3 is 17 amino acids. CDR1 DFQATT and CDR2 SNEGSKA come from the germline V gene (reference sequence). V lost 1 base and J lost 1; bases outside the gene matches: 6. The CDR3 here is CSARVRLAGVGTDTQYF. The CDR3 nucleotides read TGCAGTGCTAGAGTCCGACTAGCGGGGGTTGGCACAGATACGCAGTATTTT.

The rearrangement joins TRBV5-6 to TRBJ2-5; TRBD2 might be the D (6 bases). The V end was cut by 2 bases, the J end by 2 bases, with 10 bases between. The germline V gene encodes CDR1 SGHDT and CDR2 YYEEEE. The CDR3 contains 14 residues. The CDR3 reads CASSFGSLQETQYF. CDR3 sequence (DNA): TGTGCCAGCAGCTTCGGGAGCCTACAAGAGACCCAGTACTTC.